The 14 T cell receptor beta chains in this list originate from one sample, sequenced in a study of T cell repertoires in cytomegalovirus infection. What these receptors recognize is not known. TCRdb reprocessed the reads with MiXCR, giving one entry per CDR3 protein. In the table there are about 360,000 distinct CDR3 sequences, roughly 36% of which are singletons. The material sequenced was cultured PBMCs, taken from culture after CMV antigen stimulation. The source is a human donor in good health (CMV status not recorded). Some clones in this sample may be carry-over from other donors' samples.

This clonotype was seen a few times. The chain combines TRBV7-9 with TRBJ2-5; D is perhaps TRBD2 (6 bases). Trimming shortened V by 9 bases and J by 2 bases, and 16 bases separated the two germline ends. CDR3 length: 14 amino acids. CDR1 and CDR2 from the germline V gene are SEHNR and FQNEAQ (reference sequence). CDR3 loop: CARGEGSGQETQYF. The CDR3 region has the DNA TGTGCCAGGGGGGAAGGTAGCGGACAAGAGACCCAGTACTTC.

This clonotype was picked up a small number of times. The chain employs TRBV6-2 or TRBV6-3 and TRBJ2-7; 8 bases match TRBD2. Germline CDR1 reads MNHEY; CDR2 reads SVGEGT. This CDR3 has 15 residues. The J segment lost 1 base and the V segment lost 5 bases, leaving 7 bases of the junction unmatched. CDR3 coding DNA: TGTGCCAGCAGTAGAGCGGGGGAGCCTTCCTACGAGCAGTACGTC. Protein sequence: CASSRAGEPSYEQYV.

This clonotype was found a few times. The rearrangement joins TRBV4-1 to TRBJ1-4; D is unclear. This CDR3 has 15 residues. With 0 bases removed from V and 1 base from J, the gap between germline ends came to 6 bases. The germline V gene encodes CDR1 MGHRA and CDR2 YSYEKL. Here the CDR3 DNA reads TGCGCCAGCAGCCAAGACGGGGAAACTAATGAAAAACTGTTTTTT. Protein product: CASSQDGETNEKLFF.

The CDR3 sequence: CASTSGRATDTQYF. The CDR3 region has the DNA TGTGCCAGTACGAGCGGGAGGGCCACAGATACGCAGTATTTT. The chain links TRBV19 to TRBJ2-3; TRBD2 aligns across 10 bases. V trimming: 7 bases; J trimming: 2 bases; junction bases outside the gene matches: 3. The CDR3 loop spans 14 amino acids. Germline CDR1 reads LNHDA; CDR2 reads SQIVND (reference sequence).

This clonotype was seen many times. CDR3: CASSKASKNTEAFF. The CDR3 bases are TGTGCCAGTAGTAAGGCCTCCAAGAACACTGAAGCTTTCTTT. The chain carries TRBV19 and TRBJ1-1; D remains unclear. The CDR3 totals 14 residues. V lost 4 bases to trimming and J lost 1 base, with 10 bases between them. CDR1 and CDR2 (germline): LNHDA, SQIVND (reference sequence). The whole variable domain, filled in from reference TRBV19 and TRBJ1-1, reads DGGITQSPKYLFRKEGQNVTLSCEQNLNHDAMYWYRQDPGQGLRLIYYSQIVNDFQKGDIAEGYSVSREKKESFPLTVTSAQKNPTAFYLCASSKASKNTEAFFGQGTRLTVV.

This clonotype has a count of ten or more. The rearrangement links TRBV7-8 to TRBJ2-1; the D gene could be TRBD1 or TRBD2 (5 bases each). Germline V gives CDR1 SGHVS, CDR2 FQNEAQ. The CDR3 contains 15 residues. V was trimmed by 6 bases and J by 3 bases, leaving 15 bases between them. CDR3 amino acids: CASSIGTDHYNEQFF. CDR3 DNA sequence: TGTGCCAGCAGTATCGGGACGGACCACTACAATGAGCAGTTCTTC.

This clonotype was seen more than once but under ten times. A much larger clone lies one base from this, so it may be a read error. The chain has TRBV15 and TRBJ2-5, with D unresolved. With 0 bases removed from V and 4 bases from J, the gap between germline ends came to 0 bases. Germline V CDR1 and CDR2: LNHNV, YYDKDF (reference sequence). The CDR3 extends over 11 amino acids. CDR3 bases: TGTGCCACCAGCAGAGAAGAGACCCAGTACTTC. Residues: CATSREETQYF.

This clonotype showed up just a few times. The rearrangement joins TRBV7-2 to TRBJ1-5, with D possibly matching TRBD1 (6 bases). The CDR3 extends over 14 amino acids. CDR1 and CDR2 (germline): SGHTA, FQGNSA. V was shortened by 5 bases and J by 7 bases, with 15 bases between the two germline ends. CDR3 in DNA: TGTGCCAGCAGCCTGGACAGTGCGTGGCAGCCCCAGCATTTT. Encoded protein: CASSLDSAWQPQHF.

The J gene is TRBJ2-5, the V gene TRBV11-2; no clear D. Germline CDR1 is SGHAT and CDR2 is FQNNGV. V lost 1 base, J lost 4 bases, and 13 bases lay in between. CDR3 length equals 15 residues. In nucleotides, the CDR3 is TGTGCCAGCAGCTTAGGAAGTGGTAGTGGAGAGACCCAGTACTTC. Amino acids: CASSLGSGSGETQYF. Drawing the rest from reference TRBV11-2 and TRBJ2-5, the complete variable domain is EAGVAQSPRYKIIEKRQSVAFWCNPISGHATLYWYQQILGQGPKLLIQFQNNGVVDDSQLPKDRFSAERLKGVDSTLKIQPAKLEDSAVYLCASSLGSGSGETQYFGPGTRLLVL.

This clonotype was detected once. V and J are TRBV19 and TRBJ2-3, with a weak D call TRBD2 (6 bases). The V end was cut by 5 bases, the J end by 4 bases, with 16 bases between. Germline loops: CDR1 LNHDA, CDR2 SQIVND (reference sequence). The CDR3 covers 15 residues. This CDR3 is CASSLVAESPDTQYF. The CDR3 bases are TGTGCCAGTAGTTTGGTAGCGGAGTCCCCAGATACGCAGTATTTT. The full variable domain, its missing parts supplied by reference TRBV19 and TRBJ2-3, is DGGITQSPKYLFRKEGQNVTLSCEQNLNHDAMYWYRQDPGQGLRLIYYSQIVNDFQKGDIAEGYSVSREKKESFPLTVTSAQKNPTAFYLCASSLVAESPDTQYFGPGTRLTVL.

This sequence joins TRBV6-6 and TRBJ2-1, with D perhaps TRBD1 (5 bases). The germline gives CDR1 MNHNY, CDR2 SVGAGI (reference sequence). The V and J ends lost 5 bases and 8 bases respectively, with 10 bases between them. This CDR3 has 12 amino acids. CDR3 coding DNA: TGTGCCAGCAGTCTACCCAGGGATGAGCAGTTCTTC. Encoded protein: CASSLPRDEQFF.

Note on this clonotype: The junction departs from germline at one end; a sequencing error may be responsible. The chain couples TRBV6-8 to TRBJ2-1, with D uncertain. The CDR3 spans 13 residues. Per the germline V gene, CDR1 is MNHGY and CDR2 is SAAAGT. As DNA, the CDR3 is TGTGCCAGCCGTAATATAGCCTACGATGAGCAGTTCTTC. Its protein is CASRNIAYDEQFF.

The V and J genes are TRBV28 and TRBJ2-1, with 10 nucleotides matching TRBD2. This CDR3 spans 17 amino acids. V shed 6 bases and J 6 bases; nucleotides not matched to a gene: 14. Germline V CDR1 and CDR2: MDHEN, SYDVKM. The CDR3 DNA reads as TGTGCCAGCAGCCAGAATTGGGGTAGCGGGAGGTTCAATGAGCAGTTCTTC. This codes for CASSQNWGSGRFNEQFF. Full variable domain (missing parts from reference TRBV28 and TRBJ2-1): DVKVTQSSRYLVKRTGEKVFLECVQDMDHENMFWYRQDPGLGLRLIYFSYDVKMKEKGDIPEGYSVSREKKERFSLILESASTNQTSMYLCASSQNWGSGRFNEQFFGPGTRLTVL.

The rearrangement uses TRBV6-2 or TRBV6-3 and TRBJ2-2; no definite D call. CDR1 MNHEY and CDR2 SVGEGT come from the germline V gene. The CDR3 spans 13 residues. The ends were cut back, 6 bases at V and 4 bases at J, with 9 bases in the middle. The CDR3 nucleotides are TGTGCCAGCAGCGATCAATTCACCGGGGAGCTGTTTTTT. As protein: CASSDQFTGELFF.